A single sample gave rise to the 21 T cell receptor beta chains below, sequenced in a study of blood T cell repertoires in COVID-19. Repertoires were generated with immunoSEQ multiplex PCR, while TCRdb's copy carries only in-frame clones and drops some. The sample has roughly 260,000 clones, roughly 82% seen once; the top ten hold 4.5% to 6%. The sample was peripheral blood. The receptors come from a woman of 80 years or more with active or convalescent COVID-19.

The V and J genes are TRBV28 and TRBJ1-1; possibly TRBD1 for D (6 bases). V was clipped by 5 bases and J by 5 bases, with 12 bases between them. From germline, CDR1 is MDHEN and CDR2 SYDVKM. The CDR3 loop spans 13 amino acids. Here the CDR3 reads CASSLNRVTEAFF. The CDR3 DNA sequence: TGTGCCAGCAGTCTGAACAGGGTGACTGAAGCTTTCTTT.

The rearrangement uses TRBV4-2 and TRBJ1-2; D gene ambiguous. The CDR3 runs 14 residues. Germline V CDR1 and CDR2: LGHNA, YNFKEQ. V shed 0 bases and J shed 7 bases, with 12 bases lying between them. CDR3 loop: CASSQDSGLGGYTF. The CDR3 coding sequence is TGTGCCAGCAGCCAAGATTCGGGTCTCGGTGGCTACACCTTC.

The V gene is TRBV6-5, the J gene TRBJ2-1, with D hard to call. There are 15 residues in the CDR3. Trimming pared 4 bases from V and 0 bases from J, leaving 10 bases between. The germline gives CDR1 MNHEY, CDR2 SVGAGI. CDR3 in DNA: TGTGCCAGCAGTTGGTCTACCAACTCCTACAATGAGCAGTTCTTC. Translation gives CASSWSTNSYNEQFF.

V and J are TRBV10-3 and TRBJ1-1; 7 nucleotides agree with TRBD1. Germline values: CDR1 ENHRY, CDR2 SYGVKD. The CDR3 runs 12 residues. The J segment lost 7 bases and the V segment lost 3 bases, leaving 2 bases of the junction unmatched. CDR3 bases: TGTGCCATCAGTGAAACAGGGGATGAAGCTTTCTTT. Residues: CAISETGDEAFF.

The chain couples TRBV11-2 to TRBJ2-2; D is ambiguous. Trimming shortened V by 0 bases and J by 5 bases, and 10 bases separated the two germline ends. This CDR3 is built from 15 residues. The V gene's germline CDR1 is SGHAT and CDR2 FQNNGV. The CDR3 loop reads CASSLETGLTGELFF. In nucleotides, the CDR3 is TGTGCCAGCAGCTTAGAGACCGGGTTAACCGGGGAGCTGTTTTTT. The whole variable domain, remainder taken from reference TRBV11-2 and TRBJ2-2, is EAGVAQSPRYKIIEKRQSVAFWCNPISGHATLYWYQQILGQGPKLLIQFQNNGVVDDSQLPKDRFSAERLKGVDSTLKIQPAKLEDSAVYLCASSLETGLTGELFFGEGSRLTVL.

As to this clone: Other nucleotide sequences in the sample specify the same CDR3. The chain joins TRBV5-1 to TRBJ2-2, with 7 bases lining up with TRBD1. The germline V gene has CDR1 SGHRS and CDR2 YFSETQ. The CDR3 sequence is 15 residues long. With V trimmed by 3 bases and J by 2 bases, 4 bases remained unmatched. DNA for the CDR3: TGCGCCAGCAGCTGGGGACAGCCTAACACCGGGGAGCTGTTTTTT. Residues: CASSWGQPNTGELFF.

This rearrangement joins TRBV5-1 to TRBJ1-2; 7 bases map to TRBD1. Germline trimming cut 4 bases from V and 5 bases from J; bases unmatched to any gene: 8. Germline CDR1 is SGHRS and CDR2 is YFSETQ. This CDR3 has 14 residues. The CDR3 nucleotides are TGCGCCAGCAGCCTGGGACAGTCAACTTATGGCTACACCTTC. Translation gives CASSLGQSTYGYTF.

J is TRBJ2-2 and V is TRBV5-5; D uncertain. The germline V gene encodes CDR1 SGHKS and CDR2 YYEKEE (reference sequence). The V end lost 1 base, the J end lost 4 bases, and 5 bases lay between the germline ends. CDR3 length equals 13 residues. The CDR3 spells CASSLQATGELFF. CDR3 bases: TGTGCCAGCAGCTTGCAGGCCACCGGGGAGCTGTTTTTT. The whole variable domain, filled in from reference TRBV5-5 and TRBJ2-2, reads DAGVTQSPTHLIKTRGQQVTLRCSPISGHKSVSWYQQVLGQGPQFIFQYYEKEERGRGNFPDRFSARQFPNYSSELNVNALLLGDSALYLCASSLQATGELFFGEGSRLTVL.

The rearrangement uses TRBV28 and TRBJ2-7; possible D gene TRBD2, 6 bases. V lost 1 base and J 6 bases, leaving 19 bases between the germline ends. Looked up from germline, CDR1 is MDHEN and CDR2 is SYDVKM. The CDR3 totals 16 residues. The CDR3 nucleotides read TGTGCCAGCAGTTTATCATTGAGGCTAAAGCGGGTCGAGCAGTACTTC. As protein: CASSLSLRLKRVEQYF.

This clone was detected only once. The J gene is TRBJ2-2, the V gene TRBV19; 10 bases map to TRBD2. Germline CDR1 is LNHDA and CDR2 is SQIVND (reference sequence). The CDR3 extends over 18 amino acids. The V gene end was trimmed by 4 bases and the J gene end by 3 bases; junction bases not matched to a gene: 11. The CDR3 coding sequence is TGTGCCAGTAGTAAGGGGCGTGCTAGCGGGAGACACACCGGGGAGCTGTTTTTT. This gives the protein CASSKGRASGRHTGELFF. Based on the CDR3 plus reference TRBV19 and TRBJ2-2, the full variable domain is DGGITQSPKYLFRKEGQNVTLSCEQNLNHDAMYWYRQDPGQGLRLIYYSQIVNDFQKGDIAEGYSVSREKKESFPLTVTSAQKNPTAFYLCASSKGRASGRHTGELFFGEGSRLTVL.

The V gene is TRBV3-1 (or the pseudogene TRBV3-2), the J gene TRBJ1-1; 8 bases are a match to TRBD1. This CDR3 comprises 14 residues. V dropped 1 base and J dropped 7; count of bases not matched to a gene: 5. Germline V gives CDR1 LGHDT, CDR2 YNNKEL (reference sequence). Written as DNA, the CDR3 is TGTGCCAGCAGCCAAGTGGACAGGGAGAGTGAAGCTTTCTTT. Translating gives CASSQVDRESEAFF.

The V call is TRBV3-1 (or the pseudogene TRBV3-2), the J call TRBJ1-1, with D possibly TRBD1 on 5 matching bases. The V end lost 1 base, the J end lost 4 bases, and 10 bases lay between the germline ends. The CDR3 is 14 residues long. Germline V CDR1 and CDR2: LGHDT, YNNKEL (reference sequence). The CDR3 sequence: CASSQGQILTEAFF. DNA of the CDR3: TGTGCCAGCAGCCAAGGACAGATTCTCACTGAAGCTTTCTTT.

V is TRBV2 and J is TRBJ1-6, with D perhaps TRBD1 (6 bases). With 6 bases removed from V and 9 bases from J, the gap between germline ends came to 12 bases. The CDR3 runs 13 residues. Germline CDR1 SNHLY, CDR2 FYNNEI. Written as DNA, the CDR3 is TGTGCCAGCAGCCGGGACACTGGTTCACCCCTCCACTTT. Translated, it gives CASSRDTGSPLHF.

The DNA for the CDR3 is TGTGCCAGCAGCCAAGGTTCCTTTTGGGGCACCGGGAGGGCCAAGTCCTACGAGCAGTACTTC. Protein: CASSQGSFWGTGRAKSYEQYF. V usage is TRBV3-1 (or the pseudogene TRBV3-2) and J usage is TRBJ2-7; 8 bases fit TRBD2. The length of the CDR3 is 21 residues. CDR1 and CDR2 from the germline V gene are LGHDT and YNNKEL (reference sequence). The V segment lost 1 base and the J segment 1 base; nucleotides outside the gene matches: 21.

The rearrangement links TRBV9 to TRBJ1-2; D is unclear. The CDR3 loop spans 15 amino acids. The germline CDR1 and CDR2 sequences are SGDLS and YYNGEE. V was clipped by 0 bases and J by 4 bases, with 13 bases between them. The CDR3 region is CASSVGIQRGYGYTF. Here the CDR3 DNA reads TGTGCCAGCAGCGTAGGAATCCAACGAGGCTATGGCTACACCTTC.

The rearrangement uses TRBV7-2 and TRBJ1-2; possibly TRBD1 for D (5 bases). This CDR3 spans 12 amino acids. The germline gives CDR1 SGHTA, CDR2 FQGNSA. Trimming stripped 5 bases from V and 5 bases from J, with 9 bases between. The CDR3 sequence is CASSPRQYGYTF. The CDR3, as DNA: TGTGCCAGCAGCCCCCGACAGTATGGCTACACCTTC.

The V and J genes are TRBV3-1 (or the pseudogene TRBV3-2) and TRBJ2-7, with TRBD2 matching over 7 bases. The CDR3 length is 16 residues. Germline V lookup: CDR1 LGHDT, CDR2 YNNKEL (reference sequence). With 4 bases clipped from V and 3 bases from J, the junction kept 12 bases outside the gene matches. CDR3 DNA: TGTGCCAGCAGCCCAGCTGGGAGTCTAGCGGTCTACGAGCAGTACTTC. It translates to CASSPAGSLAVYEQYF.

This chain connects TRBV9 to TRBJ1-6; 10 bases align to TRBD1. CDR3 size: 15 residues. Germline V gene lookup returns CDR1 SGDLS and CDR2 YYNGEE. The V segment lost 4 bases and the J segment 9 bases; nucleotides outside the gene matches: 7. CDR3 loop: CASSPRQGAGSPLHF. The CDR3 coding sequence is TGTGCCAGCAGCCCTAGACAGGGGGCAGGTTCACCCCTCCACTTT.

CDR3 DNA: TGTGCCTGGAGTTTTTCAGACAGGGCAACGCAGTATTTT. It is translated as CAWSFSDRATQYF. The genes are TRBV30 and TRBJ2-3, with 7 bases fitting TRBD1. CDR1 GTSNPN and CDR2 SVGIG come from the germline V gene (reference sequence). The CDR3 has 13 residues. V lost 2 bases to trimming and J lost 9 bases; unmatched junction nucleotides: 8.

V is TRBV19 and J is TRBJ2-1; D gene uncertain. CDR1 and CDR2 from the germline V gene are LNHDA and SQIVND (reference sequence). The CDR3 is 13 residues long. The germline V and J ends were trimmed by 9 bases and 0 bases, with 9 bases remaining between them. The CDR3 sequence: CASTPGSYNEQFF. The DNA of the CDR3 is TGTGCCAGCACACCGGGCTCCTACAATGAGCAGTTCTTC.

The chain combines TRBV28 with TRBJ1-4; D is unclear. V was shortened by 2 bases and J by 8 bases, with 9 bases between the two germline ends. Germline assignment: CDR1 MDHEN and CDR2 SYDVKM. The CDR3 contains 13 residues. This CDR3 is CASSLHGAEKLFF. CDR3 DNA: TGTGCCAGCAGTTTACACGGTGCGGAAAAACTGTTTTTT.